This T cell receptor (beta chain) was found in a study of T cells in women clearing cervical HPV infection. The wider study: Cases: HPV16-related CIN3 or worse on histology, a couple of invasive cancers. Controls were women whose single incident HPV16 infection cleared within 12 months without precancer or cancer.

The assay was immunoSEQ multiplex PCR, and TCRdb's table has in-frame clones only and misses some. In total, the table holds 20,000 to 25,000 clones. About this clone itself: From the germline J gene comes the end of the CDR3, since the read stops 3 residues before it.

Trimming left V 3 bases short and J 9 bases short, with 18 bases between. The CDR3 runs 15 residues. CDR1 and CDR2 (germline): LNHDA, SQIVND (reference sequence). The V and J genes are TRBV19 and TRBJ1-5, with a possible D match to TRBD1 (6 bases). Sequencing input: blood buffy coat. The receptor was isolated from a woman aged 18-69 years with a cervical HPV16 infection that either progressed to CIN3+ or cleared (not recorded which). The CDR3 spells CASSIVGPTGSPQHF. The CDR3 bases that were read are TGTGCCAGTAGTATTGTCGGGCCGACAGGCTCGCCC.